These 19 T cell receptor beta chains originate from one sample sequenced in a study of regulatory T cells in long-lasting Graves disease (dated by TCRdb to 2020 to 2023). The time point label of this sample denotes: newly diagnosed GD, antithyroid drugs for less than 3 months. RNA was extracted from PBMCs in TRIzol for both TCR sequencing and RNA sequencing. The library was built by means of multiplex PCR. The sequencer listed for this sample is Illumina HiSeq 4000. CDR3 regions were amplified by Arm-PCR with iRepertoire HTBI primers to construct TCR beta libraries. The public reads were reanalyzed by TCRdb: fastp trimming at Q25, MiXCR alignment, in-frame beta chains only. Each entry is one CDR3 protein sequence, shown with its most common DNA and genes. The sample table holds 380,000 or so distinct CDR3 sequences, of which 15% to 20% were seen once. The top ten clones comprise 20% of the sample.

This sample was also put to use in a study of T cells in Graves' hyperthyroidism and ophthalmopathy.

The sequencing here drew on peripheral blood mononuclear cells (PBMCs), taken at new diagnosis, from a patient treated with antithyroid drugs. The receptors were gathered from a woman between 18 and 29 years old with Graves disease. Donor details come from another sample of the same person, matched by shared clones.

Many counts were recorded for this clonotype. The chain combines TRBV2 with TRBJ1-5; the D is unclear. CDR1 and CDR2 (germline): SNHLY, FYNNEI. There are 15 residues in the CDR3. Trimming removed 4 bases from V and 1 base from J, with 11 bases in between. CDR3 region: CASSGGQVSNQPQHF. Here the CDR3 DNA reads TGTGCCAGCAGTGGCGGCCAGGTGAGCAATCAGCCCCAGCATTTT.

This clonotype was observed at least ten times. This chain links TRBV30 with TRBJ2-5, with 8 bases identical to TRBD2. The germline V gene has CDR1 GTSNPN and CDR2 SVGIG (reference sequence). V shed 8 bases and J 2 bases; nucleotides not matched to a gene: 7. The CDR3 spans 13 residues. The CDR3 protein is CAGSRGAQETQYF. The CDR3 region has the DNA TGTGCCGGTTCGCGGGGGGCTCAAGAGACCCAGTACTTC.

V is TRBV28 and J is TRBJ1-5, with 9 positions matching TRBD1. The germline gives CDR1 MDHEN, CDR2 SYDVKM. J gave up 9 bases and V 5 bases, and 17 bases lay outside the gene matches. The CDR3 has 17 residues. The CDR3 reads CASSALTPTGGRGPQHF. CDR3 nucleotide sequence: TGTGCCAGCAGTGCCTTAACCCCTACAGGGGGCAGGGGGCCCCAGCATTTT.

Points on this clonotype: This sequence may be a read error, since a much larger clone differs from it by one base. The rearrangement uses TRBV5-5 and TRBJ2-1; 8 bases agree with TRBD2. CDR3 length equals 14 residues. CDR1 SGHKS and CDR2 YYEKEE come from the germline V gene (reference sequence). The ends lost 2 bases at V and 10 bases at J; junction bases unmatched: 8. The CDR3 nucleotides read TGTGCCAGCAGCTTCGGGGGACTAGGGAACGAGCAGTTCTTC. Translation gives CASSFGGLGNEQFF.

This clonotype was seen at least ten times. The chain recombines TRBV7-2 with TRBJ2-7, with D possibly being TRBD2 (5 bases). Trimming left V 3 bases short and J 6 bases short, with 6 bases between. CDR3 size: 11 residues. Germline CDR1 reads SGHTA; CDR2 reads FQGNSA. CDR3 region: CASSFGLEQYF. Here the CDR3 DNA reads TGTGCCAGCAGCTTCGGACTCGAGCAGTACTTC. Complete variable domain (other parts from reference TRBV7-2 and TRBJ2-7): GAGVSQSPSNKVTEKGKDVELRCDPISGHTALYWYRQSLGQGLEFLIYFQGNSAPDKSGLPSDRFSAERTGGSVSTLTIQRTQQEDSAVYLCASSFGLEQYFGPGTRLTVT.

This clonotype was found many times. The chain has TRBV11-2 and TRBJ1-2, with D unresolved. The CDR3 is 19 amino acids. The germline V and J ends were trimmed by 5 bases and 4 bases, with 29 bases remaining between them. The germline V gene has CDR1 SGHAT and CDR2 FQNNGV. The CDR3 nucleotides are TGTGCCAGCAGCCCAAGACTCTTACCGAGTCCCTCATCCGCCTATGGCTACACCTTC. This translates into CASSPRLLPSPSSAYGYTF.

This clonotype was seen ten or more times. This chain links TRBV5-1 with TRBJ2-7; no clear D. This CDR3 has 15 amino acids. The V and J ends lost 0 bases and 0 bases respectively, with 10 bases between them. CDR1 is SGHRS and CDR2 is YFSETQ in the germline V gene. The DNA for the CDR3 is TGCGCCAGCAGCTTGGGTTTCATGGTCTCCTACGAGCAGTACTTC. Protein product: CASSLGFMVSYEQYF.

This clonotype turned up a few times. This may arise from a read error, as a much more abundant clone is one base away. The chain combines TRBV19 with TRBJ1-1; D is ambiguous. From germline, CDR1 is LNHDA and CDR2 SQIVND (reference sequence). The V gene lost 7 bases and the J gene lost 3 bases, with 6 bases spanning the gap. The CDR3 sequence is 11 residues long. The CDR3 DNA is TGTGCCAGTAATACGTACACTGAAGCTTTCTTT. It translates to CASNTYTEAFF.

V usage is TRBV3-1 and J usage is TRBJ2-1; 12 bases agree with TRBD2. The CDR3 consists of 17 residues. The J segment lost 10 bases and the V segment lost 0 bases, leaving 10 bases of the junction unmatched. Germline V gives CDR1 LGHDT, CDR2 YNNKEL (reference sequence). The CDR3 region is CASSQDSGLAGTGEQFF. CDR3 in DNA: TGTGCCAGCAGCCAAGATTCGGGACTAGCGGGTACAGGGGAGCAGTTCTTC.

As to this clonotype: This could be a read error, since a much larger clone is one nucleotide away. The rearrangement joins TRBV7-9 to TRBJ2-5; D not resolved. This CDR3 is 14 amino acids long. CDR1 is SEHNR, CDR2 FQNEAQ, per germline (reference sequence). The V end lost 3 bases, the J end lost 4 bases, and 12 bases lay between the germline ends. For the CDR3, the DNA is TGTGCCAGCAGCTTCTCTTCAGCGACAGAGACCCAGTACTTC. This translates into CASSFSSATETQYF.

This chain uses TRBV10-3 with TRBJ2-5; 10 nucleotides match TRBD2. The CDR3 sequence is 15 residues long. Germline V gene data show CDR1 as ENHRY and CDR2 as SYGVKD. V shed 3 bases and J 4 bases; nucleotides not matched to a gene: 5. The CDR3 here is CAISDSSGRGETQYF. For the CDR3, the DNA is TGTGCCATCAGTGATTCTAGCGGGAGAGGAGAGACCCAGTACTTC.

The chain combines TRBV12-3 or TRBV12-4 with TRBJ1-5; possibly TRBD1 for D (5 bases). CDR3 length: 15 residues. Trimming cost V 5 bases and J 3 bases, with 14 bases left between them. CDR3 region: CASSTLRDPNQPQHF. CDR3 coding DNA: TGTGCCAGCAGTACACTCCGGGACCCCAATCAGCCCCAGCATTTT.

The table lists this clonotype with many counts. V is TRBV30 and J is TRBJ2-3; no clear D gene. V lost 1 base to trimming and J lost 1 base, with 21 bases between them. CDR1 GTSNPN and CDR2 SVGIG come from the germline V gene (reference sequence). The CDR3 totals 18 residues. The CDR3, as DNA: TGTGCCTGGAGTGCCCATTTTAGGGCAAGTCCGGGCACAGATACGCAGTATTTT. It yields the protein CAWSAHFRASPGTDTQYF.

Here the CDR3 reads CASSQEGGTFLDLIYEQYF. The CDR3 nucleotides read TGTGCCAGCAGCCAAGAAGGGGGAACGTTTTTAGACCTGATCTACGAGCAGTACTTC. V is TRBV3-1 and J is TRBJ2-7, with D maybe TRBD1 (6 bases). The germline V gene has CDR1 LGHDT and CDR2 YNNKEL (reference sequence). V lost 0 bases, J lost 3 bases, and 24 bases lay in between. The CDR3 sequence is 19 residues long.

This clonotype has at least ten counts. A junction end diverges from the germline sequence, so it may reflect a read error. The gene calls are TRBV7-7 and TRBJ2-1; TRBD1 matches 7 bases. Germline values: CDR1 SSHAT, CDR2 FNYEAQ (reference sequence). The CDR3 loop spans 13 amino acids. The CDR3 region is CASSRDRVNEQFF. The CDR3 region has the DNA TGTGCTAGCAGCCGAGACAGGGTCAATGAGCAGTTCTTC.

This clonotype was observed many times. V and J are TRBV11-2 and TRBJ2-3; D is perhaps TRBD1 (6 bases). Germline V gives CDR1 SGHAT, CDR2 FQNNGV. V lost 0 bases to trimming and J lost 6 bases, with 10 bases between them. The CDR3 extends over 14 amino acids. The CDR3 region has the DNA TGTGCCAGCAGCTTAGACAGGGGCGCGGATACGCAGTATTTT. It encodes CASSLDRGADTQYF.

This clonotype appeared a single time. A single base is all that separates this from a far larger clone, so a read error is likely. The V call is TRBV28, the J call TRBJ2-1, with 9 bases that match TRBD2. CDR1 is MDHEN, CDR2 SYDVKM, per germline. This CDR3 is 16 amino acids long. The CDR3 sequence: CASSPLRGRESDEQHF. CDR3 bases: TGTGCCAGCAGCCCTCTCCGCGGGAGGGAAAGCGACGAGCAGCACTTC.

To note about this clonotype: A single base is all that separates this from a far larger clone, so a read error is likely. The chain recombines TRBV20-1 with TRBJ2-1; D might be TRBD1 or TRBD2, each matching 5 bases. Trimming removed 5 bases from V and 10 bases from J, with 24 bases in between. The CDR3 totals 15 residues. Germline V gives CDR1 DFQATT, CDR2 SNEGSKA (reference sequence). CDR3 residues: CSAPPGHRQPYEQFF. The DNA for the CDR3 is TGCAGTGCTCCACCGGGGCACAGGCAACCCTACGAGCAGTTCTTC.

The gene calls are TRBV20-1 and TRBJ2-1; 13 bases line up with TRBD2. CDR1 and CDR2 (germline): DFQATT, SNEGSKA (reference sequence). J gave up 6 bases and V 5 bases, and 13 bases lay outside the gene matches. The CDR3 is 17 amino acids. The CDR3 nucleotides are TGCAGTGCTTTTACCGGTGAACTAGCGGGGGGGAGCAATGAGCAGTTCTTC. Protein sequence: CSAFTGELAGGSNEQFF.